The 16 T cell receptor beta chains given below trace back to one sample, sequenced in a study of blood T cell repertoires in COVID-19. Repertoires were generated with immunoSEQ multiplex PCR, while TCRdb's copy carries only in-frame clones and drops some. The sample consists of around 250,000 clones, more than 80% of them appearing once. The sample consisted of peripheral blood. The source of these receptors is a young man who had recovered from COVID-19.

In its sample, this clone was seen once. This chain connects TRBV9 to TRBJ1-2; D gene uncertain. Trimming shortened V by 1 base and J by 2 bases, and 12 bases separated the two germline ends. Germline V gene lookup returns CDR1 SGDLS and CDR2 YYNGEE. The CDR3 loop spans 15 amino acids. The DNA for the CDR3 is TGTGCCAGCAGCGTAACCTTGACAAGCAACTATGGCTACACCTTC. Translating gives CASSVTLTSNYGYTF.

The chain carries TRBV18 and TRBJ1-1; D is possibly TRBD1 (6 bases). The V end was cut by 3 bases, the J end by 0 bases, with 14 bases between. The CDR3 spans 16 residues. CDR1 is KGHSH and CDR2 is LQKENI in the germline V gene. The CDR3, as DNA: TGTGCCAGCTCACCCCGGACAGCGCAAATGAACACTGAAGCTTTCTTT. Residues: CASSPRTAQMNTEAFF.

The chain links TRBV3-1 (or the pseudogene TRBV3-2) to TRBJ2-3; D might be TRBD1 (6 bases). V was pared by 3 bases and J by 6 bases, with 19 bases between. The CDR3 consists of 16 residues. Germline V lookup: CDR1 LGHDT, CDR2 YNNKEL (reference sequence). In nucleotides, the CDR3 is TGTGCCAGCAGCCATACAACAGCCAGGGGATACGATACGCAGTATTTT. Its translation is CASSHTTARGYDTQYF.

The chain recombines TRBV5-1 with TRBJ1-1, with TRBD1 matching 9 bases. CDR1 and CDR2 (germline): SGHRS, YFSETQ. This CDR3 is 13 amino acids long. V shed 6 bases, J shed 1 base, and the junction held 1 base outside the gene matches. In DNA, the CDR3 is TGCGCCAGCATGGGACAGGGGAACACTGAAGCTTTCTTT. Translating gives CASMGQGNTEAFF.

The gene calls are TRBV5-5 and TRBJ1-2; no clear D gene. This CDR3 region has 13 residues. V lost 1 base, J lost 1 base, and 5 bases lay in between. Germline V gene sequence: CDR1 SGHKS, CDR2 YYEKEE (reference sequence). CDR3 in amino acids: CASSLQDNYGYTF. In nucleotides, the CDR3 is TGTGCCAGCAGCTTGCAGGATAACTATGGCTACACCTTC.

V gene TRBV9 combines with J gene TRBJ2-5; TRBD1 agrees at 7 bases. Germline CDR1 and CDR2: SGDLS and YYNGEE. V lost 2 bases and J lost 3; bases outside the gene matches: 7. The length of the CDR3 is 15 residues. The CDR3 loop is CASSVLMTGKETQYF. The DNA for the CDR3 is TGTGCCAGCAGCGTCCTCATGACAGGGAAAGAGACCCAGTACTTC.

This chain links TRBV3-1 (or the pseudogene TRBV3-2) with TRBJ2-7; 14 nucleotides agree with TRBD2. The trim removed 4 bases at V and 1 base at J, leaving 9 bases unmatched. The CDR3 runs 18 residues. CDR1 is LGHDT and CDR2 is YNNKEL in the germline V gene (reference sequence). The CDR3 sequence is CASSLGTSGGPSSYEQYF. In DNA, the CDR3 is TGTGCCAGCAGCCTAGGGACTAGCGGGGGCCCTTCTTCCTACGAGCAGTACTTC.

The chain employs TRBV19 and TRBJ1-5; D not resolved. The CDR3 loop spans 15 amino acids. V shed 5 bases and J shed 3 bases, with 14 bases lying between them. Per the germline V gene, CDR1 is LNHDA and CDR2 is SQIVND (reference sequence). CDR3 loop: CASSPQWQDNQPQHF. The CDR3, as DNA: TGTGCCAGTAGTCCCCAGTGGCAGGACAATCAGCCCCAGCATTTT.

The rearrangement joins TRBV27 to TRBJ2-5; tentatively, D is TRBD2 (5 bases). Trimming shortened V by 1 base and J by 1 base, and 25 bases separated the two germline ends. Germline values: CDR1 MNHEY, CDR2 SMNVEV (reference sequence). The CDR3 is made up of 20 amino acids. DNA of the CDR3: TGTGCCAGCAGTTTATTTTCTCCGGGGAACCACATTAATATCCAAGAGACCCAGTACTTC. Protein product: CASSLFSPGNHINIQETQYF.

The chain couples TRBV10-1 to TRBJ1-3; a weak D match, TRBD1 (6 bases). Germline CDR1 and CDR2: WNHNN and SYGVQD (reference sequence). V was clipped by 2 bases and J by 0 bases, with 17 bases between them. The CDR3 runs 18 residues. The CDR3 region has the DNA TGCGCCAGCAGTGAGAGGAGGACAGCACCATACTCTGGAAACACCATATATTTT. It codes for CASSERRTAPYSGNTIYF.

J is TRBJ2-1 and V is TRBV4-1; 7 positions match TRBD2. The junction had 2 bases not matched to a gene; V was cut back by 0 bases and J by 6 bases. From germline, CDR1 is MGHRA and CDR2 YSYEKL. The CDR3 is made up of 14 amino acids. In nucleotides, the CDR3 is TGCGCCAGCAGCCAAGACCGGACTAGCAATGAGCAGTTCTTC. Translating gives CASSQDRTSNEQFF.

The gene calls are TRBV29-1 and TRBJ2-4, with 9 bases lining up with TRBD1. The trim removed 4 bases at V and 2 bases at J, leaving 6 bases unmatched. The CDR3 spans 15 residues. Per germline, CDR1 SQVTM and CDR2 ANQGSEA. The CDR3 coding sequence is TGCAGCGTTGGGGACAGGGTAGGGACCAAAAACATTCAGTACTTC. Amino acid sequence: CSVGDRVGTKNIQYF. Drawing the rest from reference TRBV29-1 and TRBJ2-4, the complete variable domain is SAVISQKPSRDICQRGTSLTIQCQVDSQVTMMFWYRQQPGQSLTLIATANQGSEATYESGFVIDKFPISRPNLTFSTLTVSNMSPEDSSIYLCSVGDRVGTKNIQYFGAGTRLSVL.

This rearrangement joins TRBV6-5 to TRBJ1-1, with unresolved D. V was shortened by 6 bases and J by 1 base, with 9 bases between the two germline ends. This CDR3 has 13 residues. Per germline, CDR1 MNHEY and CDR2 SVGAGI. The CDR3 region has the DNA TGTGCCAGCAGCGTTACAGCGAACACTGAAGCTTTCTTT. Its protein product is CASSVTANTEAFF.

This clone was counted once. The chain is built from TRBV15 and TRBJ1-2; D is ambiguous. Germline V gene data show CDR1 as LNHNV and CDR2 as YYDKDF (reference sequence). The CDR3 runs 12 residues. V gave up 1 base and J gave up 8 bases, with 8 bases separating them. The DNA of the CDR3 is TGTGCCACCAGCAGAGGACAATCCGGCTACACCTTC. Encoded protein: CATSRGQSGYTF. Full variable domain (remainder filled in from reference TRBV15 and TRBJ1-2): DAMVIQNPRYQVTQFGKPVTLSCSQTLNHNVMYWYQQKSSQAPKLLFHYYDKDFNNEADTPDNFQSRRPNTSFCFLDIRSPGLGDTAMYLCATSRGQSGYTFGSGTRLTVV.

V gene TRBV6-5 combines with J gene TRBJ1-2; D is possibly TRBD1 (5 bases). The V and J ends lost 0 bases and 4 bases respectively, with 12 bases between them. CDR1 and CDR2 (germline): MNHEY, SVGAGI. The CDR3 has 15 amino acids. CDR3 bases: TGTGCCAGCAGTTACTCGGACACCGGCGGCTATGGCTACACCTTC. Translation: CASSYSDTGGYGYTF.

This chain uses TRBV7-9 with TRBJ1-5, with D perhaps TRBD1 (6 bases). Trimming removed 6 bases at V and 12 bases at J, with 21 bases between. This CDR3 region has 14 residues. From germline, CDR1 is SEHNR and CDR2 FQNEAQ (reference sequence). The CDR3 spells CASSPPGGAILQHF. The CDR3 DNA sequence: TGTGCCAGCAGTCCCCCTGGGGGGGCTATACTCCAGCATTTT. The full variable domain, rest sourced from reference TRBV7-9 and TRBJ1-5, is DTGVSQNPRHKITKRGQNVTFRCDPISEHNRLYWYRQTLGQGPEFLTYFQNEAQLEKSRLLSDRFSAERPKGSFSTLEIQRTEQGDSAMYLCASSPPGGAILQHFGDGTRLSIL.